This T cell receptor beta chain appears in the sequencing data of a study of cytomegalovirus exposure and HLA in healthy donors. On this clone itself: One end of the junction fails to match germline, which may point to a read error.

In the PCR, 60 Vbeta and 13 Jbeta primers were used. TCRdb keeps only in-frame clones here, not all; method: immunoSEQ multiplex PCR. The sample contains about 190,000 clones, roughly 81% of which appear only once. Sequencing used PBMCs. The sequence came from a woman in her 30s in good health and CMV-seropositive.

The CDR3 DNA reads TGTTCCAGCAGCCCGAGCGGGTTGAACACCGGGGAGCTGTTTTTT. The encoded protein is CSSSPSGLNTGELFF. The rearrangement links TRBV7-9 to TRBJ2-2, with D tentatively TRBD2 (6 bases). Germline V lookup: CDR1 SEHNR, CDR2 FQNEAQ (reference sequence). This CDR3 contains 15 residues.